The T cell receptor beta chain under discussion was sequenced for a study of human T cells and chemical hapten exposure. Germline CDR1 is SQVTM and CDR2 is ANQGSEA. The CDR3 is 16 amino acids. V trimming: 5 bases; J trimming: 3 bases; junction bases outside the gene matches: 10. Findings and limits, study-wide: Alopecia affecting every donor means their immune response may not match healthy people's. Controls had significantly fewer large CDR3 similarity clusters than were formed by expanded TCRs.

This clonotype was counted many times. Its specificity is unknown. TCRdb fed the RACE reads into MiXCR, producing one record per CDR3 protein. The repertoire holds 300,000 to 400,000 distinct CDR3 sequences, with 5.1% as singletons. Regarding time point: pre-sensitization, week 0. The treatment was: therapeutic diphenylcyclopropenone sensitization with weekly scalp DPC. The material was whole blood, obtained in connection with sensitization to the hapten diphenylcyclopropenone (DPC). The chain combines TRBV29-1 with TRBJ2-1; 10 bases agree with TRBD2. This sequence originates from a woman in her forties or fifties with alopecia areata. Some clones in this sample may be carry-over from other donors' samples. CDR3 coding DNA: TGCAGCGTTATACTAGCGGGAAACGTTAACTACAATGAGCAGTTCTTC. This encodes CSVILAGNVNYNEQFF.